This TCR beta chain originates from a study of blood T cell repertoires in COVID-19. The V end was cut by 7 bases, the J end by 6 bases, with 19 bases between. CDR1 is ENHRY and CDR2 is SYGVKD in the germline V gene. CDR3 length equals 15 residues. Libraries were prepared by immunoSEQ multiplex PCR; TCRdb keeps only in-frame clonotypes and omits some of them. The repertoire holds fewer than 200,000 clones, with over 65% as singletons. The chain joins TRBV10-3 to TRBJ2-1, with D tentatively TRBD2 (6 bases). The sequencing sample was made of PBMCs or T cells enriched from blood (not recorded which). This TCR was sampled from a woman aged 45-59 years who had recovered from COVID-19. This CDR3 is CAINGGITPANEQFF. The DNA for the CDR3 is TGTGCCATCAATGGCGGGATAACCCCCGCCAATGAGCAGTTCTTC.